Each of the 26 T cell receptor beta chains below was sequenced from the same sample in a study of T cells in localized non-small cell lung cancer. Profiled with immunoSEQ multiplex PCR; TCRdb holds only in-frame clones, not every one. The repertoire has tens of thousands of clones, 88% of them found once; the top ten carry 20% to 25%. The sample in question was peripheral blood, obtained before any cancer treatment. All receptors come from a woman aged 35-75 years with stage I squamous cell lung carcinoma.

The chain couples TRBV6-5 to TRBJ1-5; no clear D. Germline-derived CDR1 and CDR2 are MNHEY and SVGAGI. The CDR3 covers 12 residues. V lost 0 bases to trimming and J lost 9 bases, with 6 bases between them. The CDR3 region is CASSYSEGPQHF. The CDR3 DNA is TGTGCCAGCAGTTACTCAGAGGGGCCCCAGCATTTT.

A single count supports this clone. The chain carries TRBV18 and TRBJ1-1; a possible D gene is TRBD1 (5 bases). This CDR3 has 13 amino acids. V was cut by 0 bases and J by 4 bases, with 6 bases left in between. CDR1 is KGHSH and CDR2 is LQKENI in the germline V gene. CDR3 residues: CASSPPGLTEAFF. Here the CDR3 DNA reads TGTGCCAGCTCACCACCGGGGCTCACTGAAGCTTTCTTT. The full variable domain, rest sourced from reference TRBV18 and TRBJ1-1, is NAGVMQNPRHLVRRRGQEARLRCSPMKGHSHVYWYRQLPEEGLKFMVYLQKENIIDESGMPKERFSAEFPKEGPSILRIQQVVRGDSAAYFCASSPPGLTEAFFGQGTRLTVV.

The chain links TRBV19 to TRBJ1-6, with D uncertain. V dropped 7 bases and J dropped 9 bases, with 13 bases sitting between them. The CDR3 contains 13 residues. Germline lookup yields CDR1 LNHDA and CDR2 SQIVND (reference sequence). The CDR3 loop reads CASNQGLFSPLHF. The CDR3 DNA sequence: TGTGCCAGTAATCAAGGCCTCTTTTCACCCCTCCACTTT. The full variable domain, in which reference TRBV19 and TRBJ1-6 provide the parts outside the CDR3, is DGGITQSPKYLFRKEGQNVTLSCEQNLNHDAMYWYRQDPGQGLRLIYYSQIVNDFQKGDIAEGYSVSREKKESFPLTVTSAQKNPTAFYLCASNQGLFSPLHFGNGTRLTVT.

CDR3 nucleotides: TGTGCCAGCAGTTACGGGGGCCTGGAGACCCAGTACTTC. Its translation is CASSYGGLETQYF. The chain couples TRBV6-6 to TRBJ2-5; weak D call: TRBD1 (6 bases). The CDR3 is made up of 13 amino acids. V was clipped by 2 bases and J by 5 bases, with 9 bases between them. CDR1 is MNHNY and CDR2 is SVGAGI in the germline V gene (reference sequence).

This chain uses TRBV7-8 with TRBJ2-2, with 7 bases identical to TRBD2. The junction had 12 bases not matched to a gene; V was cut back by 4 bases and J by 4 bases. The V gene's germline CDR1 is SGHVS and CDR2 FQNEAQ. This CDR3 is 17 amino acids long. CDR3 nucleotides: TGTGCCAGCAGCTCCCGGGACTATAGTTTGTTCACCGGGGAGCTGTTTTTT. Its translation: CASSSRDYSLFTGELFF.

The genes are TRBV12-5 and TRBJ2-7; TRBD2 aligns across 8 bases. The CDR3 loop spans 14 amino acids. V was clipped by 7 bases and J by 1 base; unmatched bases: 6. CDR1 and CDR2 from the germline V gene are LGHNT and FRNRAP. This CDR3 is CASASSSGSYEQYF. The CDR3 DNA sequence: TGTGCTAGTGCCTCTTCTAGCGGGTCCTACGAGCAGTACTTC.

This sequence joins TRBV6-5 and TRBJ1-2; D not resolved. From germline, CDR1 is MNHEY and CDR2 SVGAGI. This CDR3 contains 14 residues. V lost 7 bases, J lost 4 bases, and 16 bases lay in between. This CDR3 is CASTMRGGGYGYTF. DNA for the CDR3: TGTGCCAGCACTATGAGAGGTGGTGGCTATGGCTACACCTTC.

This CDR3 is CASSWITGANQPQHF. The DNA for the CDR3 is TGCGCCAGCAGCTGGATTACAGGGGCCAATCAGCCCCAGCATTTT. The chain combines TRBV5-1 with TRBJ1-5; 7 bases align to TRBD1. The CDR3 covers 15 residues. After removal of 3 bases from V and 3 bases from J, the junction contained 6 bases not matched to a gene. CDR1 SGHRS and CDR2 YFSETQ come from the germline V gene.

CDR3 protein: CASSVGLANTGELFF. The CDR3 DNA follows: TGTGCCAGCAGCGTAGGGCTAGCTAACACCGGGGAGCTGTTTTTT. This chain joins TRBV9 and TRBJ2-2, with D perhaps TRBD2 (5 bases). With 0 bases removed from V and 2 bases from J, the gap between germline ends came to 8 bases. Germline lookup yields CDR1 SGDLS and CDR2 YYNGEE. This CDR3 contains 15 residues.

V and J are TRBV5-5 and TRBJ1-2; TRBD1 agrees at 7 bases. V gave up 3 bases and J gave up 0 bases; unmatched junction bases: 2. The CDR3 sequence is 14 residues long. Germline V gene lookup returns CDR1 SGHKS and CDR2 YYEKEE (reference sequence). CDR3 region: CASSSGTANYGYTF. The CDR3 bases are TGTGCCAGCAGCTCCGGGACAGCTAACTATGGCTACACCTTC. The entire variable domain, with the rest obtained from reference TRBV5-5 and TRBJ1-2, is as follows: DAGVTQSPTHLIKTRGQQVTLRCSPISGHKSVSWYQQVLGQGPQFIFQYYEKEERGRGNFPDRFSARQFPNYSSELNVNALLLGDSALYLCASSSGTANYGYTFGSGTRLTVV.

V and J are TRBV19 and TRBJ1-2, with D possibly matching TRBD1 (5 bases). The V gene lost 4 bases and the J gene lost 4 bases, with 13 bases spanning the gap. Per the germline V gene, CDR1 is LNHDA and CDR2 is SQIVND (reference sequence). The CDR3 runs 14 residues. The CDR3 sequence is CASSNEGRGYGYTF. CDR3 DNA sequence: TGTGCCAGTAGTAACGAGGGGCGCGGCTATGGCTACACCTTC. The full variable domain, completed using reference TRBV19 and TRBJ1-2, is DGGITQSPKYLFRKEGQNVTLSCEQNLNHDAMYWYRQDPGQGLRLIYYSQIVNDFQKGDIAEGYSVSREKKESFPLTVTSAQKNPTAFYLCASSNEGRGYGYTFGSGTRLTVV.

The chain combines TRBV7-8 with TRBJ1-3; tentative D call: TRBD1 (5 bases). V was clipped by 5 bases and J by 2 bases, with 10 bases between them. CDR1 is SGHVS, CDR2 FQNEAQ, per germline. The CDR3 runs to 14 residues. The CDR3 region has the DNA TGTGCCAGCAGCCCAGGGATGGCTGGAAACACCATATATTTT. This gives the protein CASSPGMAGNTIYF.

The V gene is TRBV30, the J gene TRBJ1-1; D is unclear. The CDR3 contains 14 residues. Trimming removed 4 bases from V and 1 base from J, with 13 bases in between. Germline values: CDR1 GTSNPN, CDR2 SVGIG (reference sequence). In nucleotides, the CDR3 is TGTGCCTGGAATTCGGGAGGGAAGAACACTGAAGCTTTCTTT. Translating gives CAWNSGGKNTEAFF.

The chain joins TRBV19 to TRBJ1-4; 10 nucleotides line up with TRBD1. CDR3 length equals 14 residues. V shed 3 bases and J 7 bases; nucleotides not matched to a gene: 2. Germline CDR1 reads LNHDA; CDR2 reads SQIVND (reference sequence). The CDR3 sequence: CASSMGQGIEKLFF. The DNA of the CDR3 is TGTGCCAGTAGTATGGGACAGGGGATTGAAAAACTGTTTTTT.

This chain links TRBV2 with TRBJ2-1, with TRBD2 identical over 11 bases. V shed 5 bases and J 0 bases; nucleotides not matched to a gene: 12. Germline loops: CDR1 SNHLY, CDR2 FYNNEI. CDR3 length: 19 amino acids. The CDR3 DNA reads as TGTGCCAGCAGTCTCAGGCTAGCGGGGGGATTGAGCTCCTACAATGAGCAGTTCTTC. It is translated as CASSLRLAGGLSSYNEQFF.

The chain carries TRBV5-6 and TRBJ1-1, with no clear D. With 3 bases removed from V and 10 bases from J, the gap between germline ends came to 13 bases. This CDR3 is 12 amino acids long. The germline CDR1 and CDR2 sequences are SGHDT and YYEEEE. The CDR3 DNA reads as TGTGCCAGCAGCTCCGCCTCGGGGAGAGCTTTCTTT. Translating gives CASSSASGRAFF. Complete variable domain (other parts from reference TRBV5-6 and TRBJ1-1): DAGVTQSPTHLIKTRGQQVTLRCSPKSGHDTVSWYQQALGQGPQFIFQYYEEEERQRGNFPDRFSGHQFPNYSSELNVNALLLGDSALYLCASSSASGRAFFGQGTRLTVV.

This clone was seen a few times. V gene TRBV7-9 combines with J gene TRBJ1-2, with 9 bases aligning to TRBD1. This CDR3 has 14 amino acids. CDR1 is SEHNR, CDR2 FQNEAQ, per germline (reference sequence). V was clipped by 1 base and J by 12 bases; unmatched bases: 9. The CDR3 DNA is TGTGCCAGCAGCTTAGAATGGGACAGGGACGCCAACACCTTC. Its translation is CASSLEWDRDANTF.

CDR3 amino acids: CASSQARGRTEAFF. Here the CDR3 DNA reads TGTGCCAGCAGCCAAGCGAGAGGTCGGACTGAAGCTTTCTTT. The chain couples TRBV16 to TRBJ1-1, with no clear D. The germline V gene encodes CDR1 KGHSY and CDR2 FQNENV. There are 14 residues in the CDR3. The V and J ends lost 2 bases and 5 bases respectively, with 12 bases between them.

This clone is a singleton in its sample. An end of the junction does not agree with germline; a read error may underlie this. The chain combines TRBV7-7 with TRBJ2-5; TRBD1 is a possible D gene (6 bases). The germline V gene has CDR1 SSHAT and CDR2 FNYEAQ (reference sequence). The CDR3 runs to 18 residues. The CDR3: CASSLGRGRGVGLETQYF. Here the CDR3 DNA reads TGTGCTAGCAGCTTAGGCCGGGGCAGGGGAGTCGGTTTAGAGACCCAGTACTTC.

CDR3 sequence: CASSLTGGSYNEQFF. The CDR3, as DNA: TGTGCCAGCAGCTTAACAGGGGGGTCCTACAATGAGCAGTTCTTC. The rearrangement joins TRBV5-5 to TRBJ2-1, with 8 bases matching TRBD1. The junction had 2 bases not matched to a gene; V was cut back by 2 bases and J by 1 base. This CDR3 is 15 amino acids long. Germline V gene sequence: CDR1 SGHKS, CDR2 YYEKEE (reference sequence).

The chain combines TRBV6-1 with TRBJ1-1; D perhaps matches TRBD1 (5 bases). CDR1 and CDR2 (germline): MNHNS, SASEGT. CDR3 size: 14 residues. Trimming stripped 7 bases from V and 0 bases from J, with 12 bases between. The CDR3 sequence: CASNAGLMNTEAFF. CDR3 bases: TGTGCCAGCAATGCGGGACTCATGAACACTGAAGCTTTCTTT.

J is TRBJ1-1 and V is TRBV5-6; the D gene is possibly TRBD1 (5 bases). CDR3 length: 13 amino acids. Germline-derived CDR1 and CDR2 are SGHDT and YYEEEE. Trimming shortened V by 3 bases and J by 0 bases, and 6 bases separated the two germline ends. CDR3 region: CASSSGLNTEAFF. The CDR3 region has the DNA TGTGCCAGCAGCTCGGGACTGAACACTGAAGCTTTCTTT.

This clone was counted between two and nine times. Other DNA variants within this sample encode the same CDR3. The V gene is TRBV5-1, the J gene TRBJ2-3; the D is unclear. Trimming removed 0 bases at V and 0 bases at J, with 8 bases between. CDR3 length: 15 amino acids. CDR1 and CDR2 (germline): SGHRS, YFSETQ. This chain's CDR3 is CASSLAGLSTDTQYF. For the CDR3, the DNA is TGCGCCAGCAGCTTGGCCGGGTTAAGCACAGATACGCAGTATTTT.

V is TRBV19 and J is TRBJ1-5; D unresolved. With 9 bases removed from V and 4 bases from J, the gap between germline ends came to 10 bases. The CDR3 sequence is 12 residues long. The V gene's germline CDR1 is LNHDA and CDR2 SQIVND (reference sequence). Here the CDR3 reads CASRTQNQPQHF. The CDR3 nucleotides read TGTGCCAGCCGAACCCAAAATCAGCCCCAGCATTTT.

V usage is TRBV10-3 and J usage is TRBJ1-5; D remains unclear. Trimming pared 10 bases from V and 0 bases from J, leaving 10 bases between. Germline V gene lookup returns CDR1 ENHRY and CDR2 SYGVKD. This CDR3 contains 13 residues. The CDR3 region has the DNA TGTGCCACCCACGGGTTTAGCAATCAGCCCCAGCATTTT. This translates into CATHGFSNQPQHF.

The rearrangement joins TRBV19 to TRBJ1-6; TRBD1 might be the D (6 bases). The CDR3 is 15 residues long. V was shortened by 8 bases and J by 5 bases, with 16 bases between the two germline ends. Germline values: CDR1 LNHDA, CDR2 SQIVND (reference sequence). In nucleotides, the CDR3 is TGTGCCAGTTCCGAAACGGGGGGCAATAATTCACCCCTCCACTTT. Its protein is CASSETGGNNSPLHF.